This is a list of T cell receptor beta chains from one sample in a study of beta chain features in type 1 diabetes. Clones were sequenced by immunoSEQ multiplex PCR, and TCRdb holds only the in-frame ones, with some missing. Of around 330,000 clones listed, about 10% were seen once; the top ten hold about 0.015%. Source material: naive CD4+ T cells from blood. These receptors all stem from a woman between 25 and 40 years old in good health. Each CDR3 is given with its conserved first and last residue. A D gene is named only where the DNA matches it firmly.

J: TRBJ2-1
D: NA
V: TRBV28
CDR3: CASSSRLVGNEQFF

J: TRBJ2-7
D: NA
V: TRBV7-2
CDR3: CASSSRGSYEQYF

J: TRBJ1-2
D: NA
V: TRBV7-3
CDR3: CASSLEPGEVDGYTF

J: TRBJ1-2
D: TRBD1
V: TRBV27
CDR3: CASSNYGQGSYGYTF

J: TRBJ2-1
D: TRBD2
V: TRBV9
CDR3: CASSVDGRANEQFF

J: TRBJ2-7
D: TRBD2
V: TRBV7-3
CDR3: CASSLSGGLAGVGPYEQYF

J: TRBJ2-7
D: NA
V: TRBV6-5
CDR3: CASRETGTNYEQYF

J: TRBJ2-6
D: TRBD2
V: TRBV4-3
CDR3: CASSQIAGGSSGANVLTF

J: TRBJ2-7
D: TRBD2
V: TRBV5-4
CDR3: CASSLGTSGRGSYEQYF

J: TRBJ2-7
D: NA
V: TRBV6-5
CDR3: CASRKNRAPYEQYF

J: TRBJ2-6
D: TRBD2
V: TRBV19
CDR3: CASSTQTSAGANVLTF

J: TRBJ1-1
D: NA
V: TRBV19
CDR3: CASRLGLGSTEAFF

J: TRBJ2-6
D: NA
V: TRBV6-5
CDR3: CASSLLSGANVLTF

J: TRBJ2-6
D: TRBD2
V: TRBV7-2
CDR3: CASSFGGTGANVLTF

J: TRBJ2-5
D: TRBD2
V: TRBV28
CDR3: CASSIGTKQETQYF

J: TRBJ2-1
D: TRBD2
V: TRBV5-1
CDR3: CASSLRRGAYNEQFF

J: TRBJ2-7
D: NA
V: TRBV4-2
CDR3: CASSPGSGESYEQYF

J: TRBJ2-1
D: TRBD1
V: TRBV14
CDR3: CASSLDRPSEQFF

J: TRBJ2-1
D: NA
V: TRBV4-2
CDR3: CASSQVVSGAVYNEQFF

J: TRBJ2-7
D: NA
V: TRBV25-1
CDR3: CASSESATGQKQYF

J: TRBJ2-7
D: NA
V: TRBV28
CDR3: CASSFRTSTGQYF

J: TRBJ1-2
D: TRBD1
V: TRBV5-4
CDR3: CASSFTGQGIRRGYTF

J: TRBJ2-2
D: TRBD1
V: TRBV19
CDR3: CASSDNRGRAGELFF

J: TRBJ2-7
D: NA
V: TRBV19
CDR3: CASSLQGTYEQYF

J: TRBJ1-2
D: NA
V: TRBV13
CDR3: CASSFSTHGYTF

J: TRBJ2-7
D: NA
V: TRBV15
CDR3: CATSRELARVQYF

J: TRBJ1-2
D: NA
V: TRBV27
CDR3: CASSGGAGAYGYTF

J: TRBJ2-1
D: NA
V: TRBV9
CDR3: CASSENLNNEQFF

J: TRBJ2-3
D: TRBD2
V: TRBV19
CDR3: CASRLTSGRTDTQYF

J: TRBJ2-3
D: TRBD2
V: TRBV19
CDR3: CASRRHAGGTDTQYF

J: TRBJ2-7
D: NA
V: TRBV6-5
CDR3: CASSYSASTSYEQYF

J: TRBJ2-3
D: NA
V: TRBV30
CDR3: CAWTPLRGAGIDTQYF

J: TRBJ2-1
D: NA
V: TRBV20-1
CDR3: CSAPRRVEQFF

J: TRBJ1-5
D: TRBD1
V: TRBV7-8
CDR3: CASRRGQARNQPQHF

J: TRBJ2-1
D: TRBD2
V: TRBV4-2
CDR3: CASSPGTSGNWGDEQFF

J: TRBJ2-7
D: NA
V: TRBV30
CDR3: CAWSQEANEQYF

J: TRBJ2-1
D: TRBD2
V: TRBV19
CDR3: CASSHPRLADEQFF

J: TRBJ2-7
D: NA
V: TRBV2
CDR3: CASSEDEAGPYEQYF

J: TRBJ1-1
D: TRBD1
V: TRBV30
CDR3: CAWSGQVHTEAFF

J: TRBJ2-5
D: TRBD1
V: TRBV28
CDR3: CASSLRDRETQYF

J: TRBJ2-3
D: NA
V: TRBV7-2
CDR3: CASSLLAPRVFSTDTQYF

J: TRBJ1-2
D: NA
V: TRBV29-1
CDR3: CSVEDQGTHYGYTF

J: TRBJ1-2
D: NA
V: TRBV7-9
CDR3: CASSSGLLGYTF

J: TRBJ1-4
D: NA
V: TRBV18
CDR3: CASSLGQREKLFF

J: TRBJ2-2
D: TRBD2
V: TRBV15
CDR3: CATSRVKVAGGPVTGELFF

J: TRBJ2-1
D: TRBD2
V: TRBV29-1
CDR3: CSSLSLGVAGGYNEQFF

J: TRBJ1-2
D: NA
V: TRBV28
CDR3: CASSLRFIANYGYTF